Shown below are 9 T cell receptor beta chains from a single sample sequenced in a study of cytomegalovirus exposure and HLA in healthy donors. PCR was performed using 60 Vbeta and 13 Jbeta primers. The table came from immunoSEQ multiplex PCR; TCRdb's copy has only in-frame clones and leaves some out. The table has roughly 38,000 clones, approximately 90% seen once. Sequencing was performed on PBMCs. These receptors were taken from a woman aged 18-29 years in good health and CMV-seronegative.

Written as DNA, the CDR3 is TGTGCCAGCAGTTACAGCTACGAGCAGTACTTC. This sequence encodes CASSYSYEQYF. The J gene is TRBJ2-7, the V gene TRBV21-1; TRBD1 is taken as the D call from the table, unchecked against the DNA. TRBV21-1 is a documented pseudogene. The CDR3 covers 11 residues.

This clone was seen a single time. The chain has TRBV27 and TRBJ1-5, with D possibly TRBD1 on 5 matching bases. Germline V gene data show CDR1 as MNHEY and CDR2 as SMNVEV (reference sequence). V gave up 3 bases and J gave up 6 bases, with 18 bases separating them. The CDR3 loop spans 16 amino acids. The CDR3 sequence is CASSLGPLQRGQPQHF. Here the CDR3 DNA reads TGTGCCAGCAGTTTGGGGCCACTTCAGAGAGGTCAGCCCCAGCATTTT.

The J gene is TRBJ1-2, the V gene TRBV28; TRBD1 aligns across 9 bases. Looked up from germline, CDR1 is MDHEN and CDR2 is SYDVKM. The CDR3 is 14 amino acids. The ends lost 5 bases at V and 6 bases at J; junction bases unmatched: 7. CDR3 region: CASSNTGGWDGYTF. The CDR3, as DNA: TGTGCCAGCAGTAACACAGGGGGCTGGGATGGCTACACCTTC.

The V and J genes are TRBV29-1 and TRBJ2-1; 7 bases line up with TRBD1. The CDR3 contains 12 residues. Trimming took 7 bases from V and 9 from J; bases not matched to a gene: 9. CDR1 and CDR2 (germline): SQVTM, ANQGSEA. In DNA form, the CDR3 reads TGCAGCGCCCGACAGGGAAGGAGTGAGCAGTTCTTC. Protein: CSARQGRSEQFF.

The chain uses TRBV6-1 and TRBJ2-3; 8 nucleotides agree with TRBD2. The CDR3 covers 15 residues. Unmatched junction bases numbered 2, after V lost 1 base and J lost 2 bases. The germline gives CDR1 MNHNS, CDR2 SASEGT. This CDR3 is CASSEGSGTTDTQYF. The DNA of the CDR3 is TGTGCCAGCAGTGAAGGTAGCGGGACCACAGATACGCAGTATTTT.

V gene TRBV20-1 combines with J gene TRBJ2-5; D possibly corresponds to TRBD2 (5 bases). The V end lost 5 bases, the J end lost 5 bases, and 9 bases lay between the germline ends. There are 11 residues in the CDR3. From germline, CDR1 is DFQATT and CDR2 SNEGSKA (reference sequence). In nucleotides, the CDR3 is TGCAGTGCTGCCCGAGGGGAGACCCAGTACTTC. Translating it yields CSAARGETQYF.

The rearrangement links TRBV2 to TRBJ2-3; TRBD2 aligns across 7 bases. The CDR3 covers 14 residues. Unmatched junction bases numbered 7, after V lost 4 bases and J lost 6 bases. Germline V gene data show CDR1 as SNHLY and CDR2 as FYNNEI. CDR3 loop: CASSVGGSRDTQYF. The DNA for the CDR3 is TGTGCCAGCAGTGTGGGCGGGAGCCGCGATACGCAGTATTTT. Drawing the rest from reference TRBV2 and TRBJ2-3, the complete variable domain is EPEVTQTPSHQVTQMGQEVILRCVPISNHLYFYWYRQILGQKVEFLVSFYNNEISEKSEIFDDQFSVERPDGSNFTLKIRSTKLEDSAMYFCASSVGGSRDTQYFGPGTRLTVL.

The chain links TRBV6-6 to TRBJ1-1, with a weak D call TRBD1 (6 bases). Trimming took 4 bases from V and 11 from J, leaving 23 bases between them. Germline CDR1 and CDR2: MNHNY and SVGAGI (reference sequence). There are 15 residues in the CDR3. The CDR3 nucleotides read TGTGCCAGCAGTTTTATCCGCCAACAGGGTAATAGTGCTTTCTTT. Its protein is CASSFIRQQGNSAFF.

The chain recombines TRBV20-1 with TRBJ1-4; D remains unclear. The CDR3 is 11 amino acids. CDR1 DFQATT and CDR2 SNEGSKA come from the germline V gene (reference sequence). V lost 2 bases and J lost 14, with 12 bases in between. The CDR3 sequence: CSARSLLKLFF. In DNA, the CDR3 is TGCAGTGCTAGAAGCCTCTTAAAGCTGTTTTTT.